These 27 T cell receptor beta chains came from one sample sequenced in a study of neoadjuvant anti-PD-1 for oral cavity cancer. Method: immunoSEQ multiplex PCR; TCRdb's copy keeps in-frame clones and lacks some. The sample contains 15,000 to 20,000 clones, roughly 70% of which appear only once. Sequencing used PBMCs, obtained before nivolumab (anti-PD-1) treatment. Receptors originate from a person between 35 and 79 years old with oral cavity squamous cell carcinoma.

V and J are TRBV9 and TRBJ2-7, with D perhaps TRBD1 or TRBD2 (5 bases each). V was shortened by 2 bases and J by 6 bases, with 15 bases between the two germline ends. Germline loops: CDR1 SGDLS, CDR2 YYNGEE. This CDR3 contains 14 residues. CDR3 in amino acids: CASSVRDHPGEQYF. Here the CDR3 DNA reads TGTGCCAGCAGCGTTCGGGACCACCCGGGCGAGCAGTACTTC. Supplemented by reference TRBV9 and TRBJ2-7, the full variable domain reads DSGVTQTPKHLITATGQRVTLRCSPRSGDLSVYWYQQSLDQGLQFLIQYYNGEERAKGNILERFSAQQFPDLHSELNLSSLELGDSALYFCASSVRDHPGEQYFGPGTRLTVT.

J is TRBJ2-3 and V is TRBV7-2, with 14 nucleotides matching TRBD2. Trimming at V came to 0 bases and at J to 6 bases, leaving 11 bases not matched to a gene. Per the germline V gene, CDR1 is SGHTA and CDR2 is FQGNSA. The CDR3 is 19 residues long. This CDR3 is CASSLAISGLAGVSDTQYF. In DNA form, the CDR3 reads TGTGCCAGCAGCTTAGCGATATCGGGACTAGCGGGAGTAAGTGATACGCAGTATTTT.

This chain connects TRBV6-5 to TRBJ1-1; no reliable D call. In germline, CDR1 is MNHEY, CDR2 SVGAGI. This CDR3 contains 15 residues. Trimming shortened V by 6 bases and J by 5 bases, and 19 bases separated the two germline ends. The CDR3 coding sequence is TGTGCCAGCAGGCAACACCTACTCCTTTGGACTGAAGCTTTCTTT. Amino acid sequence: CASRQHLLLWTEAFF.

The chain uses TRBV6-6 and TRBJ2-5, with D maybe TRBD2 (6 bases). The CDR3 runs to 16 residues. Germline V gene data show CDR1 as MNHNY and CDR2 as SVGAGI (reference sequence). The V end was cut by 0 bases, the J end by 5 bases, with 16 bases between. CDR3 amino acids: CASSYSGGTVGETQYF. DNA of the CDR3: TGTGCCAGCAGTTACTCGGGGGGAACGGTGGGTGAGACCCAGTACTTC.

The chain joins TRBV19 to TRBJ2-7; TRBD2 agrees at 11 bases. Trimming took 5 bases from V and 3 from J; bases not matched to a gene: 9. The CDR3 is 16 amino acids. CDR1 and CDR2 from the germline V gene are LNHDA and SQIVND (reference sequence). CDR3: CASSSTRLAGIYEQYF. CDR3 coding DNA: TGTGCCAGTAGTTCCACACGACTAGCGGGGATCTACGAGCAGTACTTC.

This rearrangement joins TRBV7-3 to TRBJ1-5, with TRBD1 identical over 7 bases. The CDR3 runs 14 residues. Germline CDR1 and CDR2: SGHTA and FQGTGA. V shed 5 bases, J shed 3 bases, and the junction held 4 bases outside the gene matches. The CDR3 DNA reads TGTGCCAGCAGCCCGACAGGGAACAATCAGCCCCAGCATTTT. Translating it yields CASSPTGNNQPQHF.

This chain uses TRBV11-3 with TRBJ2-2; D may be TRBD1 (6 bases). Per germline, CDR1 SGHNT and CDR2 YENEEA. This CDR3 is 14 amino acids long. The germline V and J ends were trimmed by 8 bases and 5 bases, with 15 bases remaining between them. The DNA of the CDR3 is TGTGCCAGCGCCGAGACAGGTGGGACCGGGGAGCTGTTTTTT. This gives the protein CASAETGGTGELFF.

This chain links TRBV6-1 with TRBJ1-4; 8 bases are shared with TRBD1. The CDR3 has 13 amino acids. Germline V gene data show CDR1 as MNHNS and CDR2 as SASEGT. V shed 8 bases, J shed 8 bases, and the junction held 7 bases outside the gene matches. The CDR3 region has the DNA TGTGCCAGCGTATCAGGGGGCCGGGAAAAACTGTTTTTT. Encoded protein: CASVSGGREKLFF.

This clone occurred a few times. V and J are TRBV7-9 and TRBJ1-5, with TRBD1 identical over 8 bases. The CDR3 runs 16 residues. Trimming at V came to 2 bases and at J to 6 bases, leaving 9 bases not matched to a gene. Germline CDR1 reads SEHNR; CDR2 reads FQNEAQ (reference sequence). CDR3 region: CASSLSATGDAQPQHF. Written as DNA, the CDR3 is TGTGCCAGCAGCTTATCCGCGACAGGGGACGCTCAGCCCCAGCATTTT.

This clone showed up just a few times. This chain connects TRBV19 to TRBJ1-5; D is possibly TRBD1 (6 bases). V shed 4 bases and J shed 4 bases, with 20 bases lying between them. The CDR3 runs 17 residues. CDR1 LNHDA and CDR2 SQIVND come from the germline V gene (reference sequence). The CDR3 DNA follows: TGTGCCAGTAGTACCACGAAGAAACAGGGTTTTAATCAGCCCCAGCATTTT. Translation gives CASSTTKKQGFNQPQHF. Filled out from reference TRBV19 and TRBJ1-5, the complete variable domain reads DGGITQSPKYLFRKEGQNVTLSCEQNLNHDAMYWYRQDPGQGLRLIYYSQIVNDFQKGDIAEGYSVSREKKESFPLTVTSAQKNPTAFYLCASSTTKKQGFNQPQHFGDGTRLSIL.

This clone was observed a single time. The rearrangement uses TRBV2 and TRBJ2-7; a possible D gene is TRBD2 (5 bases). The CDR3 is 12 amino acids. The V end was cut by 6 bases, the J end by 3 bases, with 9 bases between. CDR1 is SNHLY and CDR2 is FYNNEI in the germline V gene. This CDR3 is CASSQTSYEQYF. CDR3 coding DNA: TGTGCCAGCAGCCAAACTAGCTACGAGCAGTACTTC. The whole variable domain, filled in from reference TRBV2 and TRBJ2-7, reads EPEVTQTPSHQVTQMGQEVILRCVPISNHLYFYWYRQILGQKVEFLVSFYNNEISEKSEIFDDQFSVERPDGSNFTLKIRSTKLEDSAMYFCASSQTSYEQYFGPGTRLTVT.

The chain combines TRBV7-8 with TRBJ2-3, with 9 bases identical to TRBD2. CDR1 and CDR2 (germline): SGHVS, FQNEAQ. Trimming removed 5 bases from V and 4 bases from J; junction bases left unmatched: 4. This CDR3 has 14 amino acids. The CDR3 nucleotides are TGTGCCAGCAGCGTAAGCGGGGGGTCAGATACGCAGTATTTT. Protein sequence: CASSVSGGSDTQYF.

In this sample, this clone turned up once. The CDR3 DNA follows: TGTGCCAGCAGAATCGGGGTCTCCTACGAGCAGTACTTC. It specifies CASRIGVSYEQYF. This sequence joins TRBV11-2 and TRBJ2-7; a weak D match, TRBD2 (5 bases). Germline loops: CDR1 SGHAT, CDR2 FQNNGV. This CDR3 spans 13 amino acids. V was cut by 6 bases and J by 0 bases, with 9 bases left in between.

CDR3 in amino acids: CASSVTGTTHLYEQFF. CDR3 DNA: TGTGCCAGCAGCGTCACCGGGACCACTCATCTATACGAGCAGTTCTTC. The J gene is TRBJ2-1, the V gene TRBV9; D may be TRBD1 or TRBD2 (5 bases each). The CDR3 is 16 amino acids. Germline CDR1 reads SGDLS; CDR2 reads YYNGEE. V was clipped by 2 bases and J by 10 bases, with 22 bases between them.

The genes are TRBV2 and TRBJ1-1, with D possibly TRBD1 on 5 matching bases. Trimming left V 8 bases short and J 1 base short, with 11 bases between. The CDR3 covers 13 residues. Germline V gene sequence: CDR1 SNHLY, CDR2 FYNNEI. CDR3 region: CASFGAANTEAFF. In DNA, the CDR3 is TGTGCCAGCTTTGGGGCGGCGAACACTGAAGCTTTCTTT.

J is TRBJ2-5 and V is TRBV15, with 9 bases identical to TRBD1. The length of the CDR3 is 15 residues. The trim removed 0 bases at V and 5 bases at J, leaving 4 bases unmatched. The germline V gene has CDR1 LNHNV and CDR2 YYDKDF (reference sequence). CDR3 DNA: TGTGCCACCAGCAGAGATACAGGGGGCATGGAGACCCAGTACTTC. This sequence encodes CATSRDTGGMETQYF.

This chain links TRBV6-5 with TRBJ2-1, with 9 bases lining up with TRBD2. The CDR3 contains 16 residues. CDR1 and CDR2 (germline): MNHEY, SVGAGI. J lost 8 bases, V lost 0 bases, and 8 bases had no gene match. CDR3: CASSYSGGRAWDEQFF. The CDR3 nucleotides are TGTGCCAGCAGTTACTCTGGCGGGAGGGCCTGGGATGAGCAGTTCTTC.

The chain recombines TRBV7-9 with TRBJ2-7; a weak D match, TRBD1 (6 bases). This CDR3 region has 13 residues. Germline lookup yields CDR1 SEHNR and CDR2 FQNEAQ (reference sequence). Trimming removed 5 bases at V and 6 bases at J, with 14 bases between. DNA of the CDR3: TGTGCCAGCAGCAACCAGAACAGGGCCGAGCAGTACTTC. Its protein is CASSNQNRAEQYF.

In this sample, this clone turned up a few times. V gene TRBV4-2 combines with J gene TRBJ1-5; D is ambiguous. V lost 0 bases to trimming and J lost 7 bases, with 16 bases between them. CDR3 length equals 16 residues. Germline V CDR1 and CDR2: LGHNA, YNFKEQ. CDR3 nucleotides: TGTGCCAGCAGCCAAGATAGGAGCGAAGGAGTCCAGCCCCAGCATTTT. Translating it yields CASSQDRSEGVQPQHF.

This clone occurred a few times. The rearrangement links TRBV19 to TRBJ2-3, with 10 bases lining up with TRBD1. The V gene's germline CDR1 is LNHDA and CDR2 SQIVND (reference sequence). V was pared by 5 bases and J by 4 bases, with 6 bases of the junction left unmatched. The CDR3 is 15 residues long. In DNA, the CDR3 is TGTGCCAGTAGTTTTCGGACAGGGGGGGCAGATACGCAGTATTTT. This encodes CASSFRTGGADTQYF. The whole variable domain, remainder taken from reference TRBV19 and TRBJ2-3, is DGGITQSPKYLFRKEGQNVTLSCEQNLNHDAMYWYRQDPGQGLRLIYYSQIVNDFQKGDIAEGYSVSREKKESFPLTVTSAQKNPTAFYLCASSFRTGGADTQYFGPGTRLTVL.

This clone was picked up a small number of times. CDR3 amino acids: CASSPRTRPYEQYF. Here the CDR3 DNA reads TGTGCCAGCAGTCCTCGGACTCGACCCTACGAGCAGTACTTC. The chain couples TRBV28 to TRBJ2-7, with a tentative D call TRBD2 (5 bases). Per germline, CDR1 MDHEN and CDR2 SYDVKM. The CDR3 length is 14 residues. The V end lost 5 bases, the J end lost 2 bases, and 13 bases lay between the germline ends.

In its sample, this clone was seen a few times. The chain links TRBV9 to TRBJ2-2, with a weak D call TRBD2 (7 bases). V was clipped by 0 bases and J by 5 bases, with 17 bases between them. CDR3 length: 17 residues. Germline CDR1 SGDLS, CDR2 YYNGEE. The CDR3 spells CASSVGSGGAGTGELFF. CDR3 DNA: TGTGCCAGCAGCGTAGGGTCGGGGGGCGCCGGGACCGGGGAGCTGTTTTTT. The full variable domain, rest sourced from reference TRBV9 and TRBJ2-2, is DSGVTQTPKHLITATGQRVTLRCSPRSGDLSVYWYQQSLDQGLQFLIQYYNGEERAKGNILERFSAQQFPDLHSELNLSSLELGDSALYFCASSVGSGGAGTGELFFGEGSRLTVL.

The rearrangement joins TRBV25-1 to TRBJ2-1; D is perhaps TRBD2 (6 bases). CDR1 is MGHDK and CDR2 is SYGVNS in the germline V gene. This CDR3 is 15 amino acids long. The V end lost 4 bases, the J end lost 4 bases, and 14 bases lay between the germline ends. The CDR3 nucleotides are TGTGCCAGCAGTGGGCTAGCGCTCTATTACAATGAGCAGTTCTTC. This sequence encodes CASSGLALYYNEQFF. Full variable domain (rest looked up from reference TRBV25-1 and TRBJ2-1): EADIYQTPRYLVIGTGKKITLECSQTMGHDKMYWYQQDPGMELHLIHYSYGVNSTEKGDLSSESTVSRIRTEHFPLTLESARPSHTSQYLCASSGLALYYNEQFFGPGTRLTVL.

CDR3 sequence reads: CASSQTGTGELFF. The DNA for the CDR3 is TGTGCCAGCAGCCAGACAGGGACCGGGGAGCTGTTTTTT. This chain connects TRBV11-1 to TRBJ2-2, with 7 bases fitting TRBD1. The CDR3 extends over 13 amino acids. The V gene's germline CDR1 is SGHAT and CDR2 FQDESV (reference sequence). Trimming took 5 bases from V and 5 from J; bases not matched to a gene: 2.

This clone was counted a few times. This rearrangement joins TRBV27 to TRBJ1-5; 11 bases agree with TRBD1. The V gene's germline CDR1 is MNHEY and CDR2 SMNVEV (reference sequence). Trimming cost V 5 bases and J 9 bases; bases outside gene matches: 9. The CDR3 is 15 residues long. The CDR3 region is CASSLGTGGDWPQHF. In DNA, the CDR3 is TGTGCCAGCAGTCTCGGGACAGGGGGTGATTGGCCCCAGCATTTT.

V gene TRBV7-3 combines with J gene TRBJ2-5; the D is unclear. V was clipped by 2 bases and J by 5 bases, with 9 bases between them. Germline CDR1 reads SGHTA; CDR2 reads FQGTGA. The CDR3 extends over 13 amino acids. The CDR3 spells CASSLLNGETQYF. The CDR3 region has the DNA TGTGCCAGCAGCTTACTTAATGGGGAGACCCAGTACTTC.

V is TRBV5-6 and J is TRBJ2-4; D not certain. Trimming pared 1 base from V and 2 bases from J, leaving 7 bases between. This CDR3 spans 14 amino acids. The germline V gene encodes CDR1 SGHDT and CDR2 YYEEEE. CDR3 sequence reads: CASSLQGSKNIQYF. The CDR3 DNA follows: TGTGCCAGCAGCTTGCAAGGGTCCAAAAACATTCAGTACTTC.